Many counts were recorded for the clone carrying this T cell receptor (beta chain). Amplified regions were TCR beta CDR3 sequences from RNA transcripts. TCR CDR3 regions were first amplified by RT-PCR with HTBI primers. TCRdb ran MiXCR on the multiplex PCR reads and lists one entry per CDR3 protein. The table shows about 600,000 distinct CDR3 sequences, with approximately 15% occurring only once. The data derive from a study of T cells in Graves' hyperthyroidism and ophthalmopathy. V was pared by 4 bases and J by 3 bases, with 9 bases of the junction left unmatched. CDR3 length equals 16 residues. Germline-derived CDR1 and CDR2 are MNHNS and SASEGT.

This receptor was identified in a woman under 30 with Graves' ophthalmopathy. The sequenced material came from blood. The genes are TRBV6-1 and TRBJ1-2; 9 nucleotides match TRBD1. As DNA, the CDR3 is TGTGCCAGCAGTGGAACAGGGGGCGCAGGATACTATGGCTACACCTTC. This translates into CASSGTGGAGYYGYTF.